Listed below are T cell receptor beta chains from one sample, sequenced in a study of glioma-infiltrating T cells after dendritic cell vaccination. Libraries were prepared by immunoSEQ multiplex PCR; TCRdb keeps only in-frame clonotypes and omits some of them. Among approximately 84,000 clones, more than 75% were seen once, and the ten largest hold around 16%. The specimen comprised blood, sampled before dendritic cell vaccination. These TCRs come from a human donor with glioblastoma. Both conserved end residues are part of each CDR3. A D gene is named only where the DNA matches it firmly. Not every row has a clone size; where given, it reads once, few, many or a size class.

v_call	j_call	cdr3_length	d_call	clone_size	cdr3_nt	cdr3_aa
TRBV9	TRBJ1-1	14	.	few	TGTGCCAGCAGCGATGGCGGCATGAACACTGAAGCTTTCTTT	CASSDGGMNTEAFF
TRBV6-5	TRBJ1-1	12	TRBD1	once	TGTGCCAGCAGTTACAGGGGGCGCGAAGCTTTCTTT	CASSYRGREAFF
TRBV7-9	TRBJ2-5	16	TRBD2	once	TGTGCCAGCGCCCGGGGTAGCGGGGGGGTTGAAGAGACCCAGTACTTC	CASARGSGGVEETQYF
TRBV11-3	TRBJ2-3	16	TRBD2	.	TGTGCCAGCAGCTTAGGGGTAGCGGGGAGCACAGATACGCAGTATTTT	CASSLGVAGSTDTQYF
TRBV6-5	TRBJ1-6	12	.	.	TGTGCCAGCAGTTTTCCGAGGTCACCCCTCCACTTT	CASSFPRSPLHF
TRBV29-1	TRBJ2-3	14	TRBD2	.	TGCAGCGTCGACCCTAGCGGGGACACAGATACGCAGTATTTT	CSVDPSGDTDTQYF
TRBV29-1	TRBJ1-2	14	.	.	TGCAGCGCAAACACAGGGTGGCGGGACTATGGCTACACCTTC	CSANTGWRDYGYTF
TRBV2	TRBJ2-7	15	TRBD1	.	TGTGCCAGCAACCAGCCGGACAGGGTCTCCTACGAGCAGTACTTC	CASNQPDRVSYEQYF
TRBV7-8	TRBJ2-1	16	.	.	TGTGCCAGCAGCTTACTGTTCGGGAGCTCCTACAATGAGCAGTTCTTC	CASSLLFGSSYNEQFF
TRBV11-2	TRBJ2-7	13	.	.	TGTGCCAGCAGCTTATCAGGGGTCTACGAGCAGTACTTC	CASSLSGVYEQYF
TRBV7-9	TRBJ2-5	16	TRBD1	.	TGTGCCAGCAGCCCCGGGACAGTCCAGTACCAAGAGACCCAGTACTTC	CASSPGTVQYQETQYF
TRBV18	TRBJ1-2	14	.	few	TGTGCCAGCTCACCTTTGGACAATAACTATGGCTACACCTTC	CASSPLDNNYGYTF
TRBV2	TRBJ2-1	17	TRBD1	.	TGTGCCAGCAGGGAGGCCCCCGACAGGGTTGCCTACAATGAGCAGTTCTTC	CASREAPDRVAYNEQFF
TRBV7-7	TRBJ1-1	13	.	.	TGTGCCAGCACCCCCATGGGGGCTACTGAAGCTTTCTTT	CASTPMGATEAFF
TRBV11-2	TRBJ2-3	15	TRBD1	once	TGTGCCAGCAGCTTAGGGGACAGGGATGCAGATACGCAGTATTTT	CASSLGDRDADTQYF
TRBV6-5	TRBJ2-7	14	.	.	TGTGCCAGCAGTCCTAGGACAACCAGTTACGAGCAGTACTTC	CASSPRTTSYEQYF
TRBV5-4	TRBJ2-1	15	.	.	TGTGCCAGCAGCTTGGATCCAGGGCTGGGCAATGAGCAGTTCTTC	CASSLDPGLGNEQFF
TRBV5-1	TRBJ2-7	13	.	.	TGCGCCAGCAGCTTTTCTTCCCTTTACGAGCAGTACTTC	CASSFSSLYEQYF
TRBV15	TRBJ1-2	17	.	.	TGTGCCACCAGCAGAGATCTGGCGCAGGACAGAAACTATGGCTACACCTTC	CATSRDLAQDRNYGYTF
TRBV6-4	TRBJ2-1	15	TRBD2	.	TGTGCCAGCAGTGCGGCTAGCGGGCCCTACAATGAGCAGTTCTTC	CASSAASGPYNEQFF
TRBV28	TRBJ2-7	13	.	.	TGTGCCAGCACATACAGGAGTACCTACGAGCAGTACTTC	CASTYRSTYEQYF
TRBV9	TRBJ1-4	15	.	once	TGTGCCAGCAGCGTAGTTCCCAACGCGGGGGAAAAACTGTTTTTT	CASSVVPNAGEKLFF
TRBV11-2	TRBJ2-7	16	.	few	TGTGCCAGCAGCTTCGGACAGCCGCTCCTTTCCTACGAGCAGTACTTC	CASSFGQPLLSYEQYF
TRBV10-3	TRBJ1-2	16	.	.	TGTGCCATCAGTGAGTCTAGAACAGACGCTAACTATGGCTACACCTTC	CAISESRTDANYGYTF
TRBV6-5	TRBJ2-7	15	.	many	TGTGCCAGCAGTAGAGGACAGTTGAGCTCCTACGAGCAGTACTTC	CASSRGQLSSYEQYF
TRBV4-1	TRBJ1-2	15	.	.	TGCGCCAGCAGCCAAGTCCTAGGACAGAACTATGGCTACACCTTC	CASSQVLGQNYGYTF
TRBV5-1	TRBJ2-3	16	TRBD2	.	TGCGCCAGCAGCTCAACAACTAGCGGGGGGGCAAATACGCAGTATTTT	CASSSTTSGGANTQYF
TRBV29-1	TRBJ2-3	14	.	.	TGCAGCGCGCCCGCTGGGGCCCAGACAGATACGCAGTATTTT	CSAPAGAQTDTQYF
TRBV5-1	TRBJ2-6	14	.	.	TGCGCCAGCAGCTTGACTCCTGGGGCCAACGTCCTGACTTTC	CASSLTPGANVLTF
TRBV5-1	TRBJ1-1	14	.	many	TGCGCCAGCAGCTCGGGAACAGAGAACACTGAAGCTTTCTTT	CASSSGTENTEAFF
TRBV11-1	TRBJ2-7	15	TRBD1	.	TGTGCCAGCAGCTTGGGTACAGGGGGCTCCTACGAGCAGTACTTC	CASSLGTGGSYEQYF
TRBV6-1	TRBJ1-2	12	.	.	TGTGCCAGCAGTCAGGGAGGGGTGGGCTACACCTTC	CASSQGGVGYTF
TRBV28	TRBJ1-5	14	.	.	TGTGCCAGCAGTCCTTTACGGGGAAATCAGCCCCAGCATTTT	CASSPLRGNQPQHF
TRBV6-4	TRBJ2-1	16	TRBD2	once	TGTGCCAGCAGTGACCTAGCGGGGACCTCCTACAATGAGCAGTTCTTC	CASSDLAGTSYNEQFF
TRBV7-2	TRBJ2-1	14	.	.	TGTGCCAGCAGCTTAGTGGCACCAGAGGGTGAGCAGTTCTTC	CASSLVAPEGEQFF
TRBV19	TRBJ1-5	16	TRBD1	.	TGTGCCAGTAGAGACGACAGGGAGGTTGGGAATCAGCCCCAGCATTTT	CASRDDREVGNQPQHF
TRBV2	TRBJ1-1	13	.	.	TGTGCCAGCAGTGATTTGGGGACACCTGAAGCTTTCTTT	CASSDLGTPEAFF
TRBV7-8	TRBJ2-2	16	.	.	TGTGCCAGCAGCTCCGAGGGGGGGGCATGGACCGGGGAGCTGTTTTTT	CASSSEGGAWTGELFF
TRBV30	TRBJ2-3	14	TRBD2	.	TGTGCCTGGCGAGCGGGAGGCAGCACAGATACGCAGTATTTT	CAWRAGGSTDTQYF
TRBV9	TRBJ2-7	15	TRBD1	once	TGTGCCAGCAGCGTCTCCGGGACAGGGGGCCACGAGCAGTACTTC	CASSVSGTGGHEQYF
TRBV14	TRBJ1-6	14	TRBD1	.	TGTGCCAGCAGCCCGGGACAGACTTTATCACCCCTCCACTTT	CASSPGQTLSPLHF
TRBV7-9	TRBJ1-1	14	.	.	TGTGCCAGCAGCCCCCGTGCGGGGAACACTGAAGCTTTCTTT	CASSPRAGNTEAFF
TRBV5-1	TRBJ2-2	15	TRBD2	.	TGCGCCAGCAGCACGACTAGCGGAAGTACCGGGGAGCTGTTTTTT	CASSTTSGSTGELFF
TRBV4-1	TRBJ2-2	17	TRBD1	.	TGCGCCAGCAGCCATGCCCCGGGACAGGGGGGAACCGGGGAGCTGTTTTTT	CASSHAPGQGGTGELFF
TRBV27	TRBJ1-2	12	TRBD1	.	TGTGCCAGCAGTATGGGACAGCATGGCTACACCTTC	CASSMGQHGYTF
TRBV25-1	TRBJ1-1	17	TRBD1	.	TGTGCCAGGGCAACTACCGGACAGGGATGGATGAACACTGAAGCTTTCTTT	CARATTGQGWMNTEAFF
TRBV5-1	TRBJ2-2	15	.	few	TGCGCCAGCAGCTTCCAGCGCGTCGGCACCGGGGAGCTGTTTTTT	CASSFQRVGTGELFF
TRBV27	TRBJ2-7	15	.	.	TGTGCCAGCACCCTTCGCGGAGGCACCGGCTACGAGCAGTACTTC	CASTLRGGTGYEQYF
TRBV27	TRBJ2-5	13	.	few	TGTGCCAGCAAGAAACTCGGGGGAGAGACCCAGTACTTC	CASKKLGGETQYF
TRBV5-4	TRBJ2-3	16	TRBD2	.	TGTGCCAGCAGCGGCCCTAGCGGGGAGAGCACAGATACGCAGTATTTT	CASSGPSGESTDTQYF
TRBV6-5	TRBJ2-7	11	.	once	TGTGCCAGCAGTTACTCGACAAAACAGTACTTC	CASSYSTKQYF
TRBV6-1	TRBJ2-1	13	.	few	TGTGCCAGCAGTGCCGGGACTCACAATGAGCAGTTCTTC	CASSAGTHNEQFF
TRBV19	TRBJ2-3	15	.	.	TGTGCCAGTAGTACTCGGGGGGCTGGCTTAGATACGCAGTATTTT	CASSTRGAGLDTQYF
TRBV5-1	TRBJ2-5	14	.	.	TGCGCCAGCAGCTTGGATACAGGCCAAGAGACCCAGTACTTC	CASSLDTGQETQYF